One T cell receptor beta chain is described in this entry. The data stem from a study of T cell repertoires in ileal Crohn's disease. Using immunoSEQ multiplex PCR, the repertoire was profiled, and TCRdb retains in-frame clones only, with some absent. The table lists roughly 13,000 clones, about 82% of them singletons, with 17% in the top ten. The time point: neoterminal ileum biopsy at postoperative endoscopy, about 6 months after surgery. This CDR3 comprises 19 residues. The V gene lost 1 base and the J gene lost 0 bases, with 18 bases spanning the gap. Germline V gives CDR1 SGHTA, CDR2 FQGNSA. The sequencing input was ileal tissue. The gene calls are TRBV7-2 and TRBJ2-2; possible D gene TRBD2, 6 bases. The clonotype originates from an adult with Crohn's disease. The CDR3 region has the DNA TGTGCCAGCAGCTTAGGTCCTCCCGGGGGAATCGCGAACACCGGGGAGCTGTTTTTT. Protein sequence: CASSLGPPGGIANTGELFF.